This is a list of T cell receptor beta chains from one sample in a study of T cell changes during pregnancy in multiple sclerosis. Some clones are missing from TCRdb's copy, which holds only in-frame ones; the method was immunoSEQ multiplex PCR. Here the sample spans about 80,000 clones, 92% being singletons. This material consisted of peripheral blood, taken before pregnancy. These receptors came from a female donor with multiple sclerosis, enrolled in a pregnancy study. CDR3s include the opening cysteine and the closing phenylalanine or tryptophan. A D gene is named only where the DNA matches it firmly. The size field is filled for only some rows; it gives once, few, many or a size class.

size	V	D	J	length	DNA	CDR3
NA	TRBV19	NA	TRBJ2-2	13	TGTGCCAGTAGTAGCCTATTCACCGGGGAGCTGTTTTTT	CASSSLFTGELFF
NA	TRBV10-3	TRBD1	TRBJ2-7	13	TGTGCCGCAGGGCCGGACAGGGGACGCGAGCAGTACTTC	CAAGPDRGREQYF
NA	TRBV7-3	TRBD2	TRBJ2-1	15	TGTGCCAGCAGCCACACAGCGGGGGGGCTTGATGAGCAGTTCTTC	CASSHTAGGLDEQFF
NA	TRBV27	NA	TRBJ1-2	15	TGTGCCAGCGGCCGGGACTTCCGTCATCTTGTGGGCTACACCTTC	CASGRDFRHLVGYTF
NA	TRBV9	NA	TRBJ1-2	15	TGTGCCAGCACAGGCCCCCTAGCTACTAACTATGGCTACACCTTC	CASTGPLATNYGYTF
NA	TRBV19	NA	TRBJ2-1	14	TGTGCCACCTCACAGGGAATGGTGAACAATGAGCAGTTCTTC	CATSQGMVNNEQFF
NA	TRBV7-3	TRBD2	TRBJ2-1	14	TGTGCCAGCAGCTCCAGCGGGGTGGGCGGCGAGCAGTTCTTC	CASSSSGVGGEQFF
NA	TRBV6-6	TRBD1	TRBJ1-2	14	TGTGCCAGCAGCTCGACAGGGGAACACTATGGCTACACCTTC	CASSSTGEHYGYTF
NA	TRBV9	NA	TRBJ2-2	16	TGTGCCAGCAGCGTACGCGGACAGATCTACACCGGGGAGCTGTTTTTT	CASSVRGQIYTGELFF
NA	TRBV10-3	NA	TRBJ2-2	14	TGTGCCATCAGTGATCGGGGGGCGAACGGGGAGCTGTTTTTT	CAISDRGANGELFF
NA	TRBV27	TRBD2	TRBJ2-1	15	TGTGCCAGCAGTTTATCAGCGGGGACGACCAATGAGCAGTTCTTC	CASSLSAGTTNEQFF
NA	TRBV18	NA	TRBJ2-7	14	TGTGCCAGCTCACCACCGGCGGGGACCTACGAGCAGTACTTC	CASSPPAGTYEQYF
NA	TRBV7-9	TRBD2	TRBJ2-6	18	TGTGCCAGCAGCCATACCGGGACTAGTATATCTGGGGCCAACGTCCTGACTTTC	CASSHTGTSISGANVLTF
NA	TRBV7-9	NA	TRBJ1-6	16	TGTGCCAGCAGCTCCGGGGGACTCATGAATAATTCACCCCTCCACTTT	CASSSGGLMNNSPLHF
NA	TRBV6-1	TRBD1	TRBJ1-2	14	TGTGCCAGCAGTAAGCGGGACAGGGGGTTTCGGTACACCTTC	CASSKRDRGFRYTF
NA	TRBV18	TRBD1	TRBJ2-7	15	TGTGCCAGCTCACACTCGACAGGGGTACTTAGCGAGCAGTACTTC	CASSHSTGVLSEQYF
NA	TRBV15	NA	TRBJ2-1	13	TGTGCCACCACCAGGACAGCGTACAATGAGCAGTTCTTC	CATTRTAYNEQFF
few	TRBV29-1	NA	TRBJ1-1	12	TGCAGCGTTATAAGTGGGAGGACTGAAGCTTTCTTT	CSVISGRTEAFF
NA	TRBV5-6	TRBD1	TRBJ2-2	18	TGTGCCAGCAGCTTGGATTCAATCAGGCAGGGGGCCGCCGGGGAGCTGTTTTTT	CASSLDSIRQGAAGELFF
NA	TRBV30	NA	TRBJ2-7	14	TGTGCCTGGAGTGTCGGGGGATCTATGTACGAGCAGTACTTC	CAWSVGGSMYEQYF
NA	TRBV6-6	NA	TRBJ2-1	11	TGTGCCAGCAGTCCTAGCAATGAGCAGTTCTTC	CASSPSNEQFF
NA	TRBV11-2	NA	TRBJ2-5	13	TGTGCCAGCAGTGAGACTATGCAAGAGACCCAGTACTTC	CASSETMQETQYF
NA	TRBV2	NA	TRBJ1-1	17	TGTGCCAGCAGTGAACGTTTGTGGAGTATAATGAACACTGAAGCTTTCTTT	CASSERLWSIMNTEAFF
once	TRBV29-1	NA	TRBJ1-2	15	TGCAGCGTTCCGGGCACGAGGGCACCTAACTATGGCTACACCTTC	CSVPGTRAPNYGYTF
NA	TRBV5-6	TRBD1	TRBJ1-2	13	TGTGCCAGCAGCCAGACAGGGCCCTATGGCTACACCTTC	CASSQTGPYGYTF
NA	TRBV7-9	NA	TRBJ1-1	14	TGTGCCAGCAGCTTAGCGGGGGGGGGTGGTGAAGCTTTCTTT	CASSLAGGGGEAFF
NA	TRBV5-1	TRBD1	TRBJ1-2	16	TGCGCCAGCAGCCTCCCTACAGGGGGCGCAAGGAATGGCTACACCTTC	CASSLPTGGARNGYTF
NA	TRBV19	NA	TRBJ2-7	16	TGTGCCAGTAGTTTCCTAACAGGAGCAGGAGCCTACGAGCAGTACTTC	CASSFLTGAGAYEQYF
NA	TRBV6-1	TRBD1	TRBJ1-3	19	TGTGCCAGCAGTGGGTCGTTCGGACAGGGCTCCTGGTCTGGAAACACCATATATTTT	CASSGSFGQGSWSGNTIYF
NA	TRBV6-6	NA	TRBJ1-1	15	TGTGCCAGCAGTTACGCGATCGGGGTTAGTACTGAAGCTTTCTTT	CASSYAIGVSTEAFF
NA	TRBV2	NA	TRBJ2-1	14	TGTGCCAGCAGTGAAACGGGACTCGAAAATGAGCAGTTCTTC	CASSETGLENEQFF